A selection of T cell receptor beta chains follows, all from one sample in a study of CD8 T cells in Susac syndrome. MiXCR, run by TCRdb on the immunoSEQ multiplex PCR reads, gives a single entry per CDR3 protein. Here the sample spans about 120,000 distinct CDR3 sequences, 80% to 95% being singletons. Sequencing was carried out using CD4+ T cells from PBMCs. The receptors were gathered from a human donor in good health. CDR3s include the opening cysteine and the closing phenylalanine or tryptophan. D genes are given only for firm matches. Expanded clones are given a class, and other clones once, few, many or no size at all.

CDR3aa	CDR3nt	j_gene	v_gene	d_gene	abundance
CASSPTRGARAEAFF	TGTGCCAGCAGTCCCACCAGGGGGGCGCGGGCTGAAGCTTTCTTT	TRBJ1-1	TRBV6-1	TRBD1	NA
CSAQTGESGYTF	TGCAGTGCTCAGACAGGGGAGAGTGGCTACACCTTC	TRBJ1-2	TRBV20-1	TRBD1	NA
CASIRDRGTTGELFF	TGTGCCAGCATCCGGGACAGGGGGACCACCGGGGAGCTGTTTTTT	TRBJ2-2	TRBV6-1	TRBD1	NA
CASQIAGVSNEQFF	TGTGCCAGCCAAATAGCGGGAGTTAGCAATGAGCAGTTCTTC	TRBJ2-1	TRBV9	TRBD2	NA
CASTRGGYGYTF	TGTGCCAGCACACGGGGCGGGTATGGCTACACCTTC	TRBJ1-2	TRBV2	NA	NA
CASSSLSSGRGNEQFF	TGCGCCAGCAGCTCCCTCTCTAGCGGGAGAGGAAATGAGCAGTTCTTC	TRBJ2-1	TRBV5-1	TRBD2	NA
CASSLGGGLNEQYF	TGTGCCAGCAGCTTAGGTGGGGGCCTTAACGAGCAGTACTTC	TRBJ2-7	TRBV11-2	NA	NA
CASSLGLNYGYTF	TGTGCCAGCAGCTTAGGGCTTAACTATGGCTACACCTTC	TRBJ1-2	TRBV7-2	NA	NA
CASGAGGNEQYF	TGCGCCAGCGGCGCCGGGGGAAACGAGCAGTACTTC	TRBJ2-7	TRBV5-1	NA	NA
CASSPRTTNTGELFF	TGCGCCAGCAGCCCGCGGACAACGAACACCGGGGAGCTGTTTTTT	TRBJ2-2	TRBV5-1	NA	NA
CASSLGSGVYEQYF	TGCGCCAGCAGCTTGGGGTCGGGGGTCTACGAGCAGTACTTC	TRBJ2-7	TRBV5-1	NA	NA
CASSSRTGSSYNSPLHF	TGTGCCAGCAGCTCCAGGACAGGTTCCTCCTATAATTCACCCCTCCACTTT	TRBJ1-6	TRBV5-4	TRBD1	NA
CASSSTDNYGYTF	TGTGCCAGCAGCTCGACAGATAACTATGGCTACACCTTC	TRBJ1-2	TRBV7-9	NA	NA
CSARTDRNTEAFF	TGCAGTGCCCGGACAGACCGGAACACTGAAGCTTTCTTT	TRBJ1-1	TRBV20-1	NA	NA
CASSAETVFNYGYTF	TGTGCCAGCAGTGCAGAGACAGTATTCAACTATGGCTACACCTTC	TRBJ1-2	TRBV6-1	NA	NA
CASSSDRYEQYF	TGTGCCAGCAGCTCAGACCGGTACGAGCAGTACTTC	TRBJ2-7	TRBV7-9	NA	NA
CASSSLGTGMAYEQYF	TGTGCCAGCAGTTCTTTAGGGACAGGCATGGCCTACGAGCAGTACTTC	TRBJ2-7	TRBV6-5	TRBD1	NA
CASSPHREMDQYF	TGTGCCAGCAGTCCCCATCGCGAGATGGACCAGTACTTC	TRBJ2-5	TRBV6-5	NA	NA
CASSLGSGGSYNEQFF	TGTGCCAGCAGCTTAGGTTCGGGGGGAAGTTACAATGAGCAGTTCTTC	TRBJ2-1	TRBV7-9	TRBD2	NA
CASSPSKGSRNEQYF	TGCGCCAGCAGCCCCTCGAAGGGGTCTAGGAACGAGCAGTACTTC	TRBJ2-7	TRBV4-3	NA	once
CSAPLGTGGNQPQHF	TGCAGTGCTCCACTGGGGACAGGGGGAAATCAGCCCCAGCATTTT	TRBJ1-5	TRBV20-1	TRBD1	NA
CASSQEGLLGSGANVLTF	TGTGCCAGCAGCCAAGAGGGACTCTTAGGCTCCGGGGCCAACGTCCTGACTTTC	TRBJ2-6	TRBV3-1	NA	NA
CAWSDGSGAFF	TGTGCCTGGAGCGACGGGAGTGGAGCTTTCTTT	TRBJ1-1	TRBV30	NA	NA
CASRRGQRPFYLDQPQHF	TGTGCCAGCAGAAGAGGACAGCGACCCTTCTACCTGGATCAGCCCCAGCATTTT	TRBJ1-5	TRBV12-3/TRBV12-4	NA	NA